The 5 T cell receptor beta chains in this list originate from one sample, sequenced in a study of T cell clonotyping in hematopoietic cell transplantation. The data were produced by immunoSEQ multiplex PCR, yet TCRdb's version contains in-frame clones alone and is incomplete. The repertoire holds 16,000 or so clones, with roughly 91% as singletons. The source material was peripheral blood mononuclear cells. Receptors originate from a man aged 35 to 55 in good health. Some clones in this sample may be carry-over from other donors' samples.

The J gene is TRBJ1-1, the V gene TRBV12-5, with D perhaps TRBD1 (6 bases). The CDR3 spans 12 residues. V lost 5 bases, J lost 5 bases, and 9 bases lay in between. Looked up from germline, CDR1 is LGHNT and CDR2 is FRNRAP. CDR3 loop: CASGRGSTEAFF. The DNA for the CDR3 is TGTGCTAGTGGTAGGGGGTCGACTGAAGCTTTCTTT.

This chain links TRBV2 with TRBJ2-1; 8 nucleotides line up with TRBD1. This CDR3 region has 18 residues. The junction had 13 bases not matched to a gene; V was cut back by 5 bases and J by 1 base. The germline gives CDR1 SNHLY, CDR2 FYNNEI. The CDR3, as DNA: TGTGCCAGCAGTCGTTTTGGACCGACAGGGGAATCCTACAATGAGCAGTTCTTC. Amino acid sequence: CASSRFGPTGESYNEQFF.

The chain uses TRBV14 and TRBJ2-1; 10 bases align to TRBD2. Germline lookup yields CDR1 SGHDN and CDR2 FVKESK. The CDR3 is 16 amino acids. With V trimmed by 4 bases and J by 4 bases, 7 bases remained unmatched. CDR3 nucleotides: TGTGCCAGCAGCCCTCGGCTAGCGGGGGAGTACAATGAGCAGTTCTTC. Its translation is CASSPRLAGEYNEQFF.

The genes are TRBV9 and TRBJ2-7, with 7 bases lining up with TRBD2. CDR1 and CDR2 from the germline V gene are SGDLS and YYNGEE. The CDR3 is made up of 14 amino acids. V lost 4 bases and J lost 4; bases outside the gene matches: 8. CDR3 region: CASSPVGGNYEQYF. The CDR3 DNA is TGTGCCAGCAGCCCCGTGGGGGGGAATTACGAGCAGTACTTC.

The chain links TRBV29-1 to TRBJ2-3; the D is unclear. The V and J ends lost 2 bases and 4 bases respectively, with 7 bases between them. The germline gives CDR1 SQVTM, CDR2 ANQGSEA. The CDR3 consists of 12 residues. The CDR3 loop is CSVEIFSDTQYF. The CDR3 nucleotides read TGCAGCGTTGAAATATTTTCAGATACGCAGTATTTT.